What follows is one TCR beta chain and its context. V lost 5 bases and J lost 5; bases outside the gene matches: 8. Looked up from germline, CDR1 is LNHDA and CDR2 is SQIVND (reference sequence). This CDR3 comprises 14 residues. Assay used: immunoSEQ multiplex PCR; TCRdb lists only in-frame clones, some missing. The sample includes about 660,000 clones, 85% to 90% of them seen just once. This entry comes from a study of shared T cell receptors in the human thymus. The same data also contributed to another study, on human thymus T cells. From that second work: Resections from corrective heart surgery supplied the thymus tissue.

This chain connects TRBV19 to TRBJ2-5; TRBD1 aligns across 7 bases. Sequenced sample: thymocytes. The clonotype was recovered from a boy younger than two with a congenital heart defect. The CDR3, as DNA: TGTGCCAGTAGTCCGGGACAGTCAAAGGAGACCCAGTACTTC. Encoded protein: CASSPGQSKETQYF.